This T cell receptor beta chain was recovered during a study of shared clonotypes between healthy human individuals (dated by TCRdb to the early 2020s). At the level of the whole study: A couple of women and a few men aged 18 to 49 years were included in the cohort. To increase sequencing depth and limit assay-specific biases, TCR repertoire library preparation and sequencing were carried out by different laboratories using diverse techniques. Leukapheresis yielded between about 0.85 and 10 billion PBMCs per donor. Per donor, three plates each were used for CD4 naive and CD4 memory, two for CD8 naive, and one for CD8 memory. Blood TCR repertoires of a handful of healthy adults were deeply sequenced to estimate repertoire size and the extent of clonotype sharing between individuals.

Healthy HIV-negative adults with no recently reported acute infections or vaccinations were included as donors. All donors were Caucasian adults living in Nashville, Tennessee, USA. CD4+ T cells were enriched by magnetic negative selection; naive cells were then positively selected on CD45RA, and the negative fraction formed the memory subset. Blood was collected by leukapheresis, and PBMCs were isolated by Ficoll-Histopaque density gradient centrifugation and then cryopreserved in liquid nitrogen vapor phase. Analytical flow cytometry was used to check the purity and quantity of each magnetically sorted T cell population. From each sorted fraction, genomic DNA was isolated and quantified by UV absorbance on a Nanodrop 2000c. General conclusions and limits of the study: Because the study included a small number of donors, the genetic and exposure-history diversity represented was limited. Clonotypes shared by all four sorted-subset donors showed higher generation probabilities than non-shared clonotypes. When a handful of donors were compared, the shared fraction of clonotypes was about 5% for naive CD4, 3.5% to 4% for naive CD8, 2% to 2.5% for memory CD4, and roughly 0.4% for memory CD8. Incomplete sequencing was indicated by rarefaction of sorted-subset datasets, despite the large sequencing depth. Based on pairwise subsampling, the degree of clonotype sharing among donors was expected to be affected by sequencing depth. Larger estimated clonotype richness was generally found for naive subsets than for memory subsets. Sampling was restricted to blood, and TCR repertoires in tissues likely differ from the TCR repertoires found in blood.

Concerning this clone: The target of this receptor is not known. It has no much larger one-base neighbor in the sample; base qualities were not kept.

TCR CDR3 regions were amplified from genomic DNA by multiplex PCR using the deep immunoSEQ assay. For each cell subset, the extracted genomic DNA was distributed evenly across all wells of several immunoSEQ 96-well plates, and each plate served as one replicate. For sorted subsets, about 200 ng genomic DNA, equal to some 30,000 T cell genomes, was loaded into each replicate PCR. Purified libraries were quantified with a Qubit 3.0 fluorometer, sized on a Bioanalyzer 2100, and re-quantified with the KAPA Library Quantification kit. Every immunoSEQ 96-well plate was sequenced on a dedicated single-read 150-cycle Illumina NextSeq 550 flow cell. Per the source publication's procedure: The immunoSEQ output contained only junctional sequences without quality scores, so filtering could not match that applied to full-length reads. To assign V/J genes and CDR3, sequences were annotated against IMGT germline references using PyIR, a Python wrapper for IgBLAST v1.9. Any read was removed if the V/J assignment was weak (E-value above 1e-6), the CDR3 was missing, or the read contained stop codons, out-of-frame junctions, or ambiguous translated residues. V3J clonotypes were defined as sequences sharing the same inferred V gene, J gene, and CDR3 amino acid sequence. Percentage overlap between repertoires was calculated by dividing the number of shared unique clonotypes by the size of the smaller repertoire. Repertoire richness was assessed with RTK rarefaction, the Chao1 estimator, and Recon v2.1 estimates of unobserved clonotypes. Generation probabilities were computed with OLGA for all TCRbeta clonotypes obtained by the gDNA method from several donors. TCRdb limited this immuneACCESS table to in-frame rearrangements with V and J called. A share of clones is missing; checked studies link under half to unresolved V genes, and the rest is unexplained. Clone size and the V and J calls come from that table; the DNA yielded D and trimming. A total of over 1.5 million clones appear in this sample, 95% to 99% of them only once. Together, the top ten hold about 0.45% of the sample.

This TCR was recovered from a young man in good health. Material for sequencing was naive CD4+ T cells sorted from blood. The cell subset or site label for this specimen denotes: CD45RA+ positively selected.

Read as DNA, the sequence is TGTGCCAGCAGCTTCGCGCTAGCGGCCTACAATGAGCAGTTCTTC. This translates into CASSFALAAYNEQFF. Rearrangement joined TRBV7-7 to TRBJ2-1, with 7 bases in between that match TRBD2. Sequences SSHAT (CDR1) and FNYEAQ (CDR2) are obtained from the germline V gene (reference sequence). V ends up 3 bases short and J 2 bases short, with an unmatched junction base count of 4. The CDR3 covers 15 residues, taking in both the cysteine and the phenylalanine. Here the CDR3 DNA is all that survives: 45 bases in frame from base 1. Extended through the reference TRBV7-7 and TRBJ2-1 proteins, this CDR3 yields the full variable domain: GAGVSQSPRYKVTKRGQDVTLRCDPISSHATLYWYQQALGQGPEFLTYFNYEAQPDKSGLPSDRFSAERPEGSISTLTIQRTEQRDSAMYRCASSFALAAYNEQFFGPGTRLTVL.